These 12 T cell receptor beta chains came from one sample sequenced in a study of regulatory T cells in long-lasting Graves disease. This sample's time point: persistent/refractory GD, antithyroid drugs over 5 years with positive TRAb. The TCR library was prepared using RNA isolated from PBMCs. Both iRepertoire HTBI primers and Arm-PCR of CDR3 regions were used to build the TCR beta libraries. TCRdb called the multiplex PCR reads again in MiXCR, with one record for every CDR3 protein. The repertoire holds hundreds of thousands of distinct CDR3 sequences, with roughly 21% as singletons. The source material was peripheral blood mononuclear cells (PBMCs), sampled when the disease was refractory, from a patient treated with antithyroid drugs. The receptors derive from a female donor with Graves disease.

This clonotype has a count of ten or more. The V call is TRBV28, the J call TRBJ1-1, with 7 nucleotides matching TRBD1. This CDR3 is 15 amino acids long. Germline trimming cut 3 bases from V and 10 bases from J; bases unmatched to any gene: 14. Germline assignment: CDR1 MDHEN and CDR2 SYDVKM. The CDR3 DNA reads TGTGCCAGCAGTTTTACAGGGGAGACCCGACATGCAGCTTTCTTT. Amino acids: CASSFTGETRHAAFF.

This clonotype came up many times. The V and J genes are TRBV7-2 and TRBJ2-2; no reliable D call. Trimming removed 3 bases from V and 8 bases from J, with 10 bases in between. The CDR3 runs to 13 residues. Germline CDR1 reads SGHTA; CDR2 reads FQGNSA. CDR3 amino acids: CASSFHLGGELFF. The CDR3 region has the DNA TGTGCCAGCAGCTTCCATTTAGGGGGGGAGCTGTTTTTT.

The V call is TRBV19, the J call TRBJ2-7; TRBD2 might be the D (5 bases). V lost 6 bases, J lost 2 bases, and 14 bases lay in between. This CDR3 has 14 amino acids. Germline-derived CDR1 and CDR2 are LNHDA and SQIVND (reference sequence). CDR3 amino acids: CASSIATGTYEQYF. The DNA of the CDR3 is TGTGCCAGTAGCATTGCAACGGGGACCTACGAGCAGTACTTC. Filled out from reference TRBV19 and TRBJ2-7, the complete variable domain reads DGGITQSPKYLFRKEGQNVTLSCEQNLNHDAMYWYRQDPGQGLRLIYYSQIVNDFQKGDIAEGYSVSREKKESFPLTVTSAQKNPTAFYLCASSIATGTYEQYFGPGTRLTVT.

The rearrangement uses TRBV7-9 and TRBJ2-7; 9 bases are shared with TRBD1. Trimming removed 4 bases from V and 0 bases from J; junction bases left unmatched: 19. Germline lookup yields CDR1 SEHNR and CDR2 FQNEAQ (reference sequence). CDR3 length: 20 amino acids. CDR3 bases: TGTGCCAGCAGCTCCTTTAGTTACAGGGGGCAGTCTAGCGGCTCCTACGAGCAGTACTTC. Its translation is CASSSFSYRGQSSGSYEQYF.

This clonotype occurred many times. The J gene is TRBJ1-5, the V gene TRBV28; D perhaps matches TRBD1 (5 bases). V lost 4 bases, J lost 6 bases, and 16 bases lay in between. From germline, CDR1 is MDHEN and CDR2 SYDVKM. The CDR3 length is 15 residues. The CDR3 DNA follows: TGTGCCAGCAGTTCGGGACTGTCTGGGGGTCAGCCCCAGCATTTT. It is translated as CASSSGLSGGQPQHF.

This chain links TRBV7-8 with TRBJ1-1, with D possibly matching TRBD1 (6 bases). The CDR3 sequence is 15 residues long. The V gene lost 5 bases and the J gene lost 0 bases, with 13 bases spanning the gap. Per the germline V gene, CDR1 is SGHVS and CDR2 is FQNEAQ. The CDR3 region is CASSTYREVNTEAFF. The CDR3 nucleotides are TGTGCCAGCAGCACCTACAGGGAGGTGAACACTGAAGCTTTCTTT. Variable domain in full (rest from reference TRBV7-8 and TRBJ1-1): GAGVSQSPRYKVAKRGQDVALRCDPISGHVSLFWYQQALGQGPEFLTYFQNEAQLDKSGLPSDRFFAERPEGSVSTLKIQRTQQEDSAVYLCASSTYREVNTEAFFGQGTRLTVV.

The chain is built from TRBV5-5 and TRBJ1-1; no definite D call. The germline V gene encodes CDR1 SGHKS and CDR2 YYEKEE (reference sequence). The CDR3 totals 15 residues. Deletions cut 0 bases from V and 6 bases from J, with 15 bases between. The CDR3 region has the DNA TGTGCCAGCAGCTTGGTTCTGTATGCGTCGGCTGAAGCTTTCTTT. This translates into CASSLVLYASAEAFF.

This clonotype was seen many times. In nucleotides, the CDR3 is TGTGCCAGTAGTATGTTCAGGGGACATCATAGCAATCAGCCCCAGCATTTT. Amino acid sequence: CASSMFRGHHSNQPQHF. The chain has TRBV19 and TRBJ1-5; tentative D call: TRBD1 (6 bases). This CDR3 region has 17 residues. Per germline, CDR1 LNHDA and CDR2 SQIVND (reference sequence). Trimming left V 3 bases short and J 0 bases short, with 15 bases between.

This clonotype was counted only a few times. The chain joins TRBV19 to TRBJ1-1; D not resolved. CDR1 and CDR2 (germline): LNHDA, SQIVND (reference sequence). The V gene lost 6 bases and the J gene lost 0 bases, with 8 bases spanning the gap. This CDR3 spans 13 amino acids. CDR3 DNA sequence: TGTGCCAGTAGGCAAATGGTGAACACTGAAGCTTTCTTT. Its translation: CASRQMVNTEAFF.

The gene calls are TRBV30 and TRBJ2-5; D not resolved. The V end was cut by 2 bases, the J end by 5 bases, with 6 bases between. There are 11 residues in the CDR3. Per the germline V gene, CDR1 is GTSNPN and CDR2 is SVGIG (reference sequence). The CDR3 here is CAWSPTETQYF. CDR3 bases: TGTGCCTGGAGTCCTACGGAGACCCAGTACTTC.

The CDR3 nucleotides are TGTGCCGGCAATCAGGGGAGGAACACTGAAGCTTTCTTT. Amino acids: CAGNQGRNTEAFF. This chain links TRBV27 with TRBJ1-1, with a weak D call TRBD1 (6 bases). The germline gives CDR1 MNHEY, CDR2 SMNVEV (reference sequence). The CDR3 covers 13 residues. V shed 11 bases and J shed 1 base, with 14 bases lying between them.

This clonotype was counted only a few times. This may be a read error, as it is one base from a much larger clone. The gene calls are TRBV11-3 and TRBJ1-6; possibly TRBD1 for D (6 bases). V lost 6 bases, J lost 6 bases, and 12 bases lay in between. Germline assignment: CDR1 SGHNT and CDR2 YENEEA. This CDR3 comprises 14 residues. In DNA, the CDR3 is TGTGCCAGCAGTGCCGGGGGGCTTAATTCACCCCTCCACTTT. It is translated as CASSAGGLNSPLHF.